The clone carrying this T cell receptor beta chain is classed as medium-sized (0.01 to 0.1%). Its antigen remains unknown. The data stem from a study of T cell responses to AZD1222 COVID-19 vaccine. Regarding the study as a whole: Only 5 or 6 AZD1222 recipients tested seropositive at baseline.

Trimming removed 5 bases from V and 2 bases from J, with 16 bases in between. The CDR3 runs 16 residues. The germline CDR1 and CDR2 sequences are MNHEY and SMNVEV (reference sequence). Pooling was applied to second doses at about 4 or about 12 weeks. Libraries were prepared by immunoSEQ multiplex PCR; TCRdb keeps only in-frame clonotypes and omits some of them. This sample has some 81,000 clones, with around nine tenths found just once. The receptor was isolated from an adult who received the AZD1222 COVID-19 vaccine. Here the sequenced sample was peripheral blood, taken 28 days after the second AZD1222 dose. The V gene is TRBV27, the J gene TRBJ1-5; the D is unclear. CDR3 bases: TGTGCCAGCAGTCACACCGGGCTCGGCGGCAATCAGCCCCAGCATTTT. Translating it yields CASSHTGLGGNQPQHF.